This TCR beta chain is from a study of cytomegalovirus exposure and HLA in healthy donors (dated 2017 in TCRdb). Turning to the overall study: The 500 to 800 repertoires of the first cohort and the roughly 110 validation repertoires were produced on the same platform, according to a later analysis. The study aimed to test whether signatures of past pathogen exposure could be identified by cataloging public T cell receptors. In addition to the first cohort of several hundred subjects, a separate validation cohort of 120 different subjects was used. High-throughput TCR immunosequencing, statistical association of individual TCRs with disease status, and machine learning were combined to predict cytomegalovirus infection status. Overall study results and their limits: Cytomegalovirus status was reported to be diagnosed by the classifier with high specificity and sensitivity in both the original and validation cohorts. Of the cluster scores, about 94% were above 0 in a later analysis, which found that TCRs clustered in the first cohort also tended to co-occur in the approximately 110 validation repertoires. The study listed 150 to 200 TCR beta chains as associated with cytomegalovirus. Most TCR sequences were observed very rarely across donors, whereas some public TCRs were present in many individuals. A few of the identified cytomegalovirus-associated TCR beta chains were confirmed in vitro to be specific for cytomegalovirus antigens. A later analysis lacked HLA typing for the validation cohort, so it scored co-occurrence in that cohort across all 110 or so repertoires. The authors suggested that the approach could potentially be generalized to other disease states and immunological phenotypes.

The germline V gene (reference sequence) specifies SEHNR as CDR1 and FQNEAQ as CDR2. At the junction V is shortened by 3 bases and J by 1 base; bases outside the gene matches: 3. CDR3 length: 15 amino acids, cysteine to phenylalanine. The CDR3 DNA has 45 bases and is translated from base 1. About this clone itself: Its antigen specificity is not known. Base-call qualities are not available, and no considerably larger clone is one nucleotide away.

Separate from the roughly 700-subject first cohort, the validation cohort of about 110 subjects was the group to which the donors belonged. Receptor amplification or capture employed the immunoSEQ multiplex PCR assay. The source study handled its data this way. A statistical classification framework was developed to diagnose cytomegalovirus status using the catalog of TCR beta chain sequences. TCRdb holds this immuneACCESS table with in-frame rearrangements only. Some clones are missing; in checked studies, unresolved V genes explain under half, and the rest has no known cause. From that table come the V and J calls and clone size; the DNA was used to work out D and trimming. This sample comprises some 200,000 clones, 84% of them detected only once. About an eighth of the sample is taken by the ten largest.

Input material: PBMCs. The clonotype comes from a woman aged 30 to 39 in good health and CMV-seropositive. The chain links TRBV7-9 with TRBJ2-5; 9 of the junction bases match TRBD2. This receptor has the CDR3 CASSLASGVQETQYF. Read as DNA, the sequence is TGTGCCAGCAGCTTGGCTAGCGGGGTCCAAGAGACCCAGTACTTC.